Each of the 14 T cell receptor beta chains below was sequenced from the same sample in a study of cytomegalovirus exposure and HLA in healthy donors. In the PCR, 60 Vbeta and 13 Jbeta primers were used. The repertoire was sequenced with immunoSEQ multiplex PCR; TCRdb's copy has only in-frame clones and lacks some. The sample has 100,000 to 120,000 clones, over 75% seen once. The source material was PBMCs. All receptors derive from a woman between 18 and 30 years old in good health and CMV-seronegative.

The rearrangement links TRBV15 to TRBJ1-2; possibly TRBD1 for D (5 bases). V was trimmed by 0 bases and J by 6 bases, leaving 11 bases between them. The CDR3 loop spans 14 amino acids. The germline V gene encodes CDR1 LNHNV and CDR2 YYDKDF (reference sequence). The CDR3 nucleotides are TGTGCCACCAGCAGAGATTCGGGGGAAGATGGCTACACCTTC. Its translation is CATSRDSGEDGYTF.

V is TRBV4-1 and J is TRBJ2-2; 9 bases match TRBD2. This CDR3 has 16 amino acids. In germline, CDR1 is MGHRA, CDR2 YSYEKL. The J segment lost 4 bases and the V segment lost 3 bases, leaving 6 bases of the junction unmatched. In DNA, the CDR3 is TGCGCCAGCAGCCAGAGACTAGCGGTTTTCACCGGGGAGCTGTTTTTT. Amino acid sequence: CASSQRLAVFTGELFF.

The V call is TRBV15, the J call TRBJ2-3; TRBD2 might be the D (5 bases). This CDR3 has 14 residues. The germline V gene has CDR1 LNHNV and CDR2 YYDKDF (reference sequence). V lost 5 bases and J 1 base, leaving 10 bases between the germline ends. The CDR3 DNA follows: TGTGCCACCAGCCGCGGACTCCGCACAGATACGCAGTATTTT. It encodes CATSRGLRTDTQYF.

V gene TRBV5-1 combines with J gene TRBJ2-1, with D uncertain. V was cut by 0 bases and J by 7 bases, with 11 bases left in between. Germline values: CDR1 SGHRS, CDR2 YFSETQ. CDR3 length equals 14 residues. This CDR3 reads CASSLEPVRNEQFF. CDR3 DNA sequence: TGCGCCAGCAGCTTGGAGCCGGTTCGGAATGAGCAGTTCTTC.

This clone was recorded only once. The chain has TRBV19 and TRBJ2-3, with a tentative D call TRBD2 (7 bases). V was trimmed by 3 bases and J by 3 bases, leaving 13 bases between them. Germline lookup yields CDR1 LNHDA and CDR2 SQIVND (reference sequence). The CDR3 is 15 amino acids. The CDR3 sequence is CASSMWGGATDTQYF. The CDR3 DNA reads TGTGCCAGTAGTATGTGGGGGGGCGCAACAGATACGCAGTATTTT.

This chain uses TRBV10-3 with TRBJ1-1; 9 positions match TRBD1. Germline CDR1 reads ENHRY; CDR2 reads SYGVKD. The J segment lost 8 bases and the V segment lost 6 bases, leaving 4 bases of the junction unmatched. There are 12 residues in the CDR3. CDR3 residues: CAIRGDRVEAFF. The CDR3, as DNA: TGTGCCATCAGGGGGGACAGGGTCGAAGCTTTCTTT.

The chain carries TRBV5-1 and TRBJ2-3, with 10 bases lining up with TRBD2. Germline V lookup: CDR1 SGHRS, CDR2 YFSETQ. The J segment lost 4 bases and the V segment lost 0 bases, leaving 5 bases of the junction unmatched. The CDR3 is made up of 16 amino acids. CDR3 sequence (DNA): TGCGCCAGCAGCTTGGTAGCTAGCGGGAGTGCAGATACGCAGTATTTT. This gives the protein CASSLVASGSADTQYF.

This clone was seen only once. The chain recombines TRBV7-8 with TRBJ1-2, with 9 bases lining up with TRBD1. J gave up 4 bases and V 6 bases, and 6 bases lay outside the gene matches. This CDR3 is 14 amino acids long. The germline V gene has CDR1 SGHVS and CDR2 FQNEAQ. The CDR3 sequence: CASSYGTGSYGYTF. CDR3 DNA: TGTGCCAGCAGTTATGGGACAGGGAGCTATGGCTACACCTTC.

This clone appeared a few times. V usage is TRBV27 and J usage is TRBJ1-4, with 9 nucleotides matching TRBD1. V gave up 3 bases and J gave up 16 bases; unmatched junction bases: 9. The CDR3 has 13 amino acids. Germline V lookup: CDR1 MNHEY, CDR2 SMNVEV (reference sequence). The CDR3 loop is CASSFGQGFEKFF. DNA of the CDR3: TGTGCCAGCAGTTTCGGACAGGGGTTCGAGAAGTTTTTT.

V is TRBV14 and J is TRBJ2-7; TRBD2 matches at 14 bases. Germline CDR1 SGHDN, CDR2 FVKESK. The CDR3 spans 15 residues. The V segment lost 2 bases and the J segment 6 bases; nucleotides outside the gene matches: 3. CDR3 nucleotide sequence: TGTGCCAGCAGCCAACTGACTAGCGGGAGGGGCGAGCAGTACTTC. Its protein is CASSQLTSGRGEQYF.

The CDR3 region is CASSFLDTIYF. The CDR3 DNA follows: TGTGCCAGCAGTTTCTTAGACACCATATATTTT. V and J are TRBV28 and TRBJ1-3; D is uncertain. The CDR3 length is 11 residues. The germline gives CDR1 MDHEN, CDR2 SYDVKM. Trimming left V 3 bases short and J 8 bases short, with 5 bases between.

The chain employs TRBV28 and TRBJ1-2; perhaps TRBD1 as D (5 bases). Trimming cost V 2 bases and J 4 bases, with 11 bases left between them. The CDR3 covers 14 residues. Germline-derived CDR1 and CDR2 are MDHEN and SYDVKM. The DNA for the CDR3 is TGTGCCAGCAGTTTACGGGGGGACGTCTATGGCTACACCTTC. This encodes CASSLRGDVYGYTF.

The V and J genes are TRBV13 and TRBJ2-3; D possibly corresponds to TRBD2 (8 bases). Germline V CDR1 and CDR2: PRHDT, FYEKMQ (reference sequence). There are 19 residues in the CDR3. The V gene lost 5 bases and the J gene lost 3 bases, with 27 bases spanning the gap. The CDR3 region is CASSPREGGLTGITDTQYF. The CDR3 bases are TGTGCCAGCAGCCCCCGGGAGGGCGGGTTGACAGGGATTACAGATACGCAGTATTTT.

This clone showed up just once. This chain links TRBV9 with TRBJ1-2; D not certain. This CDR3 region has 18 residues. Germline V gene sequence: CDR1 SGDLS, CDR2 YYNGEE. With 4 bases removed from V and 4 bases from J, the gap between germline ends came to 26 bases. The CDR3 loop reads CASSPGPKPYEGGYGYTF. The DNA for the CDR3 is TGTGCCAGCAGCCCCGGCCCCAAGCCATATGAGGGTGGCTATGGCTACACCTTC. The full variable domain, with the rest looked up from reference TRBV9 and TRBJ1-2, is DSGVTQTPKHLITATGQRVTLRCSPRSGDLSVYWYQQSLDQGLQFLIQYYNGEERAKGNILERFSAQQFPDLHSELNLSSLELGDSALYFCASSPGPKPYEGGYGYTFGSGTRLTVV.